These 18 T cell receptor beta chains came from one sample sequenced in a study of PD-L1 blockade in urothelial cancer. Documented time point: peripheral blood 6 weeks after treatment start. Only in-frame clones appear in the TCRdb table, and some are missing; sequencing was by immunoSEQ multiplex PCR. The top ten clones hold 1.7% of a sample with approximately 18,000 clones, about four fifths of them seen once. The sample consisted of PBMCs, taken around atezolizumab (anti-PD-L1) treatment. These TCRs come from a man aged 50 to 60 with urothelial cancer.

CDR3 protein: CASSRVSSYEQYV. In DNA form, the CDR3 reads TGTGCCAGCAGTCGGGTGAGCTCCTACGAGCAGTACGTC. J is TRBJ2-7 and V is TRBV28; D unclear. The CDR3 has 13 amino acids. From germline, CDR1 is MDHEN and CDR2 SYDVKM. Trimming left V 5 bases short and J 0 bases short, with 8 bases between.

V usage is TRBV5-4 and J usage is TRBJ2-6; 12 nucleotides match TRBD1. The V gene's germline CDR1 is SGHNT and CDR2 YYREEE (reference sequence). V gave up 4 bases and J gave up 4 bases; unmatched junction bases: 3. This CDR3 is 16 amino acids long. In DNA form, the CDR3 reads TGTGCCAGCAGCCTGGGACAGGGGGCCGGGGCCAACGTCCTGACTTTC. This translates into CASSLGQGAGANVLTF. Based on the CDR3 plus reference TRBV5-4 and TRBJ2-6, the full variable domain is ETGVTQSPTHLIKTRGQQVTLRCSSQSGHNTVSWYQQALGQGPQFIFQYYREEENGRGNFPPRFSGLQFPNYSSELNVNALELDDSALYLCASSLGQGAGANVLTFGAGSRLTVL.

This clone was picked up a small number of times. V usage is TRBV5-1 and J usage is TRBJ1-1; TRBD1 matches 10 bases. This CDR3 has 18 residues. Germline V gives CDR1 SGHRS, CDR2 YFSETQ. V lost 2 bases, J lost 0 bases, and 10 bases stayed unmatched. The chain's CDR3 is CASSFGTGEFPLNTEAFF. CDR3 nucleotides: TGCGCCAGCAGCTTCGGGACAGGGGAATTTCCCCTGAACACTGAAGCTTTCTTT.

The rearrangement links TRBV10-3 to TRBJ1-3, with a tentative D call TRBD1 (5 bases). CDR1 and CDR2 (germline): ENHRY, SYGVKD. With 11 bases removed from V and 0 bases from J, the gap between germline ends came to 11 bases. This CDR3 region has 13 residues. Written as DNA, the CDR3 is TGTGCCTTAAGGACAAACTCTGGAAACACCATATATTTT. Protein: CALRTNSGNTIYF.

The J gene is TRBJ2-3, the V gene TRBV20-1; D perhaps matches TRBD2 (5 bases). Germline assignment: CDR1 DFQATT and CDR2 SNEGSKA (reference sequence). This CDR3 has 11 residues. V gave up 3 bases and J gave up 6 bases, with 7 bases separating them. CDR3 protein: CSARLADTQYF. CDR3 coding DNA: TGCAGTGCTAGGTTAGCGGATACGCAGTATTTT.

The V gene is TRBV5-5, the J gene TRBJ2-1; 11 positions match TRBD1. The V gene end was trimmed by 7 bases and the J gene end by 8 bases; junction bases not matched to a gene: 11. The germline V gene encodes CDR1 SGHKS and CDR2 YYEKEE (reference sequence). This CDR3 has 15 residues. The CDR3 coding sequence is TGTGCCAGCCTAACCGGGGACAGGGGGGTGGATGAGCAGTTCTTC. As protein: CASLTGDRGVDEQFF.

The V gene is TRBV6-4, the J gene TRBJ2-5, with TRBD1 matching over 9 bases. The CDR3 extends over 15 amino acids. The V and J ends lost 0 bases and 4 bases, in that order; junction bases with no gene match: 3. CDR1 and CDR2 (germline): MRHNA, SNTAGT. The CDR3 protein is CASSDSTGGSETQYF. The DNA for the CDR3 is TGTGCCAGCAGTGACTCGACAGGGGGTTCAGAGACCCAGTACTTC.

The chain combines TRBV11-1 with TRBJ2-2; 10 positions match TRBD2. J lost 4 bases, V lost 5 bases, and 4 bases had no gene match. The CDR3 is made up of 15 amino acids. CDR1 is SGHAT and CDR2 is FQDESV in the germline V gene (reference sequence). The DNA of the CDR3 is TGTGCCAGCAGCGCTCTAGCGGGGGTCACCGGGGAGCTGTTTTTT. It specifies CASSALAGVTGELFF.

The chain recombines TRBV5-4 with TRBJ1-1, with D unresolved. Germline V gene data show CDR1 as SGHNT and CDR2 as YYREEE (reference sequence). V shed 3 bases and J shed 0 bases, with 12 bases lying between them. There are 15 residues in the CDR3. The CDR3 DNA sequence: TGTGCCAGCAGCTCTGGAGGCCAGATGAACACTGAAGCTTTCTTT. It codes for CASSSGGQMNTEAFF.

The V and J genes are TRBV6-5 and TRBJ2-2; 7 positions agree with TRBD1. V dropped 5 bases and J dropped 7; count of bases not matched to a gene: 1. The CDR3 extends over 12 amino acids. CDR1 is MNHEY and CDR2 is SVGAGI in the germline V gene. The CDR3 is CASSQGVGELFF. Here the CDR3 DNA reads TGTGCCAGCAGTCAGGGGGTCGGGGAGCTGTTTTTT.

This clone was picked up one time. V is TRBV12-2 and J is TRBJ2-1; TRBD1 was called by the table and not checked on the DNA. TRBV12-2 is described as a pseudogene. The CDR3 consists of 17 residues. The CDR3 protein is CASRLPRWQAPYNEQFF. DNA of the CDR3: TGTGCAAGTCGCCTCCCCCGTTGGCAGGCGCCCTACAATGAGCAGTTCTTC.

J is TRBJ2-5 and V is TRBV5-1, with TRBD1 matching 9 bases. Germline CDR1 reads SGHRS; CDR2 reads YFSETQ. The CDR3 loop spans 15 amino acids. J lost 2 bases, V lost 3 bases, and 5 bases had no gene match. CDR3 nucleotides: TGCGCCAGCAGCTATGGGACAGGGCCTCAAGAGACCCAGTACTTC. Translation gives CASSYGTGPQETQYF.

This sequence joins TRBV7-2 and TRBJ2-1, with 11 bases that match TRBD1. From germline, CDR1 is SGHTA and CDR2 FQGNSA. The V gene end was trimmed by 4 bases and the J gene end by 15 bases; junction bases not matched to a gene: 5. This CDR3 is built from 12 residues. The CDR3 bases are TGTGCCAGCAGCTCCTGGGACAGGGGGGGGTTCTTC. It translates to CASSSWDRGGFF.

The CDR3 DNA sequence: TGTGCCAGCTCACCACTCGACAGTCTGAACACTGAAGCTTTCTTT. Its translation is CASSPLDSLNTEAFF. The rearrangement joins TRBV18 to TRBJ1-1, with D possibly matching TRBD1 (5 bases). Germline CDR1 and CDR2: KGHSH and LQKENI. V was trimmed by 1 base and J by 0 bases, leaving 9 bases between them. CDR3 length: 15 residues.

The chain carries TRBV5-5 and TRBJ1-1; a weak D match, TRBD1 (5 bases). Germline lookup yields CDR1 SGHKS and CDR2 YYEKEE (reference sequence). This CDR3 contains 16 residues. V dropped 2 bases and J dropped 0 bases, with 14 bases sitting between them. The CDR3 here is CASSFLSTAMNTEAFF. The CDR3 DNA reads as TGTGCCAGCAGCTTCCTGTCGACAGCCATGAACACTGAAGCTTTCTTT.

For the CDR3, the DNA is TGTGCCAGCAGCTTAGCGACAGGGACCGATGGCTACACCTTC. Its translation: CASSLATGTDGYTF. The genes are TRBV7-8 and TRBJ1-2; 7 nucleotides match TRBD1. In germline, CDR1 is SGHVS, CDR2 FQNEAQ. The CDR3 is 14 amino acids. The ends lost 0 bases at V and 6 bases at J; junction bases unmatched: 4.

This chain joins TRBV27 and TRBJ2-1; weak D call: TRBD2 (6 bases). The CDR3 covers 18 residues. Between the trimmed V and J ends, which lost 3 bases and 1 base, there was a span of 19 bases. Germline lookup yields CDR1 MNHEY and CDR2 SMNVEV (reference sequence). CDR3 sequence (DNA): TGTGCCAGCAGTTTGGTCAGGGTGGCGGGAAAATCCTACAATGAGCAGTTCTTC. The encoded protein is CASSLVRVAGKSYNEQFF.

The chain couples TRBV2 to TRBJ2-7; 9 bases line up with TRBD2. The CDR3 covers 14 residues. Germline values: CDR1 SNHLY, CDR2 FYNNEI. V lost 6 bases to trimming and J lost 2 bases; unmatched junction nucleotides: 5. Here the CDR3 DNA reads TGTGCCAGCAGGAAGACTAGCGGCACCTACGAGCAGTACTTC. Its translation: CASRKTSGTYEQYF.